A single sample gave rise to the 23 T cell receptor beta chains below, sequenced in a study of post-analysis software for immune sequencing data. General observations from the study: Comparison of patients with controls showed about 5 TRBV segments more frequent in patients, TRBV5-6, TRBV5-1 and TRBV20-1 among them.

The antigens for these receptors are not known. Libraries were made from TCR beta cDNA, and they carried unique molecular identifiers. TCRdb reanalysed the PCR reads using MiXCR and keeps one entry per CDR3 protein. The table lists hundreds of thousands of distinct CDR3 sequences, more than 50% of them singletons. Sequences were obtained from blood. Every receptor here comes from a girl aged 2 to 10 with multiple sclerosis.

This clonotype was counted only a few times. The rearrangement uses TRBV4-2 and TRBJ2-6; tentatively, D is TRBD1 or TRBD2 (5 bases each). CDR1 LGHNA and CDR2 YNFKEQ come from the germline V gene. The CDR3 extends over 19 amino acids. Trimming cost V 6 bases and J 3 bases, with 24 bases left between them. CDR3: CASSLMAGTSLIGANVLTF. The CDR3 region has the DNA TGTGCCAGCAGTCTAATGGCCGGGACGTCGCTTATTGGGGCCAACGTCCTGACTTTC.

The chain combines TRBV4-1 with TRBJ1-6; D call uncertain. There are 16 residues in the CDR3. Trimming removed 0 bases at V and 5 bases at J, with 11 bases between. Germline V gives CDR1 MGHRA, CDR2 YSYEKL. In DNA, the CDR3 is TGCGCCAGCAGCCAAGATTGGTGGCAGGATAATTCACCCCTCCACTTT. Amino acid sequence: CASSQDWWQDNSPLHF.

The sample holds a few counts of this clonotype. This chain joins TRBV20-1 and TRBJ2-1, with 9 bases lining up with TRBD1. V was pared by 0 bases and J by 0 bases, with 6 bases of the junction left unmatched. This CDR3 contains 17 residues. Germline-derived CDR1 and CDR2 are DFQATT and SNEGSKA (reference sequence). In DNA form, the CDR3 reads TGCAGTGCTAGAGATATACAGGGGGCCCTCTCCTACAATGAGCAGTTCTTC. Protein sequence: CSARDIQGALSYNEQFF.

The chain joins TRBV7-8 to TRBJ2-7, with 8 bases matching TRBD2. Germline-derived CDR1 and CDR2 are SGHVS and FQNEAQ. The ends lost 7 bases at V and 3 bases at J; junction bases unmatched: 8. The CDR3 is 14 residues long. DNA of the CDR3: TGTGCCAGCACCCCTCGGGAGGGACGCTACGAGCAGTACTTC. Residues: CASTPREGRYEQYF.

The genes are TRBV7-2 and TRBJ2-1; 15 bases are shared with TRBD2. Germline loops: CDR1 SGHTA, CDR2 FQGNSA. Losses at the gene ends were 4 bases for V and 6 bases for J; bases not matched to a gene: 1. The CDR3 is 15 amino acids. Written as DNA, the CDR3 is TGTGCCAGCAGCTGGACTAGCGGGGGGGGCAATGAGCAGTTCTTC. Translation gives CASSWTSGGGNEQFF. The whole variable domain, filled in from reference TRBV7-2 and TRBJ2-1, reads GAGVSQSPSNKVTEKGKDVELRCDPISGHTALYWYRQSLGQGLEFLIYFQGNSAPDKSGLPSDRFSAERTGGSVSTLTIQRTQQEDSAVYLCASSWTSGGGNEQFFGPGTRLTVL.

This sequence joins TRBV29-1 and TRBJ2-6, with D possibly matching TRBD1 (5 bases). CDR1 and CDR2 from the germline V gene are SQVTM and ANQGSEA. The CDR3 contains 15 residues. V shed 5 bases and J shed 4 bases, with 15 bases lying between them. CDR3 sequence (DNA): TGCAGCGTTCTGACAGATACCGCAGGGGCCAACGTCCTGACTTTC. It encodes CSVLTDTAGANVLTF.

CDR3 in amino acids: CASSAMMTGQQETQYF. The CDR3 DNA follows: TGTGCCAGCAGCGCCATGATGACGGGACAACAAGAGACCCAGTACTTC. V usage is TRBV12-3 or TRBV12-4 and J usage is TRBJ2-5; TRBD1 is a possible D gene (6 bases). The V gene lost 6 bases and the J gene lost 2 bases, with 19 bases spanning the gap. CDR3 size: 16 residues.

The rearrangement uses TRBV7-3 and TRBJ2-1, with 8 bases matching TRBD2. The CDR3 is made up of 17 amino acids. The germline V gene encodes CDR1 SGHTA and CDR2 FQGTGA. The ends lost 1 base at V and 0 bases at J; junction bases unmatched: 5. The CDR3 nucleotides read TGTGCCAGCAGCTTAAGGGTTCTAGCGGGCTCCTACAATGAGCAGTTCTTC. Its protein product is CASSLRVLAGSYNEQFF.

The V call is TRBV5-1, the J call TRBJ2-7, with TRBD1 as a possible D gene (6 bases). Between the trimmed V and J ends, which lost 4 bases and 1 base, there was a span of 15 bases. The CDR3 length is 15 residues. Germline-derived CDR1 and CDR2 are SGHRS and YFSETQ. This CDR3 reads CASSPVPGESYEQYF. CDR3 coding DNA: TGCGCCAGCAGCCCGGTACCAGGGGAATCCTACGAGCAGTACTTC.

This clonotype has a handful of counts. The chain is built from TRBV20-1 and TRBJ2-5; possibly TRBD2 for D (6 bases). CDR1 is DFQATT, CDR2 SNEGSKA, per germline (reference sequence). The CDR3 length is 12 residues. Trimming shortened V by 3 bases and J by 3 bases, and 8 bases separated the two germline ends. The CDR3 nucleotides read TGCAGTGCTAGGGGGGGAGAAGAGACCCAGTACTTC. Amino acid sequence: CSARGGEETQYF.

The chain is built from TRBV6-6 and TRBJ1-1; TRBD1 aligns across 7 bases. Germline V gives CDR1 MNHNY, CDR2 SVGAGI (reference sequence). This CDR3 spans 15 amino acids. V shed 4 bases and J 1 base; nucleotides not matched to a gene: 6. CDR3 loop: CASSSYRGGNTEAFF. CDR3 DNA: TGTGCCAGCAGTTCTTACAGGGGAGGGAACACTGAAGCTTTCTTT.

This chain connects TRBV10-2 to TRBJ2-5, with 14 bases aligning to TRBD2. TRBJ2-7 matches the DNA end more closely, so the J call is doubtful. Per germline, CDR1 WSHSY and CDR2 SAAADI. The CDR3 is 18 residues long. This CDR3 is CASSEFPGLAGGMYEQYF. CDR3 in DNA: TGCGCCAGCAGTGAGTTCCCAGGACTAGCGGGAGGCATGTACGAGCAGTACTTC.

The chain couples TRBV25-1 to TRBJ2-7, with D unresolved. Germline loops: CDR1 MGHDK, CDR2 SYGVNS. The V end was cut by 1 base, the J end by 7 bases, with 17 bases between. The CDR3 runs to 15 residues. The chain's CDR3 is CASSESGRKYNEQYF. The CDR3 coding sequence is TGTGCCAGCAGTGAATCCGGACGGAAATACAATGAGCAGTACTTC.

The rearrangement uses TRBV20-1 and TRBJ1-6; D gene unclear. The CDR3 is 12 amino acids. Per the germline V gene, CDR1 is DFQATT and CDR2 is SNEGSKA (reference sequence). The V and J ends lost 3 bases and 5 bases respectively, with 5 bases between them. CDR3 region: CSARWHNSPLHF. CDR3 nucleotides: TGCAGTGCTAGGTGGCATAATTCACCCCTCCACTTT.

This clonotype was found a few times. The rearrangement joins TRBV29-1 to TRBJ2-5; TRBD1 agrees at 7 bases. CDR1 and CDR2 from the germline V gene are SQVTM and ANQGSEA. The CDR3 is made up of 13 amino acids. V lost 3 bases to trimming and J lost 2 bases; unmatched junction nucleotides: 3. The CDR3: CSVDGTVQETQYF. In DNA, the CDR3 is TGCAGCGTTGACGGGACAGTGCAAGAGACCCAGTACTTC. The whole variable domain, remainder taken from reference TRBV29-1 and TRBJ2-5, is SAVISQKPSRDICQRGTSLTIQCQVDSQVTMMFWYRQQPGQSLTLIATANQGSEATYESGFVIDKFPISRPNLTFSTLTVSNMSPEDSSIYLCSVDGTVQETQYFGPGTRLLVL.

This clonotype has more than one count but fewer than ten. This sequence joins TRBV3-1 and TRBJ1-4; 10 bases match TRBD1. The germline gives CDR1 LGHDT, CDR2 YNNKEL (reference sequence). Trimming cost V 2 bases and J 4 bases; bases outside gene matches: 4. The CDR3 length is 16 residues. CDR3 residues: CASSQSGDRGNEKLFF. DNA for the CDR3: TGTGCCAGCAGCCAATCCGGGGACAGGGGTAATGAAAAACTGTTTTTT. The whole variable domain, filled in from reference TRBV3-1 and TRBJ1-4, reads DTAVSQTPKYLVTQMGNDKSIKCEQNLGHDTMYWYKQDSKKFLKIMFSYNNKELIINETVPNRFSPKSPDKAHLNLHINSLELGDSAVYFCASSQSGDRGNEKLFFGSGTQLSVL.

This chain links TRBV12-3 or TRBV12-4 with TRBJ1-1, with unresolved D. The V end was cut by 3 bases, the J end by 1 base, with 9 bases between. The CDR3 is made up of 14 amino acids. The CDR3 DNA reads TGTGCCAGCAGTTTTAATGGGCGGAACACTGAAGCTTTCTTT. Its translation is CASSFNGRNTEAFF.

This chain links TRBV4-2 with TRBJ2-1; D gene ambiguous. CDR3 length: 17 amino acids. Trimming removed 0 bases from V and 0 bases from J, with 12 bases in between. The germline V gene has CDR1 LGHNA and CDR2 YNFKEQ. In DNA form, the CDR3 reads TGTGCCAGCAGCCAAGAGGAAAGCGTTAGCTCCTACAATGAGCAGTTCTTC. As protein: CASSQEESVSSYNEQFF.

The J gene is TRBJ2-5, the V gene TRBV6-1; 8 bases are shared with TRBD1. V was clipped by 5 bases and J by 5 bases; unmatched bases: 13. This CDR3 has 16 residues. Per germline, CDR1 MNHNS and CDR2 SASEGT. This chain's CDR3 is CASSSIPTGAFETQYF. CDR3 DNA sequence: TGTGCCAGCAGTTCTATTCCGACAGGGGCGTTCGAGACCCAGTACTTC.

This clonotype was seen a handful of times. The chain joins TRBV29-1 to TRBJ2-6, with TRBD1 matching over 7 bases. Trimming cost V 6 bases and J 0 bases; bases outside gene matches: 5. The CDR3 totals 15 residues. CDR1 is SQVTM and CDR2 is ANQGSEA in the germline V gene. CDR3: CSVADRTSGANVLTF. The CDR3 bases are TGCAGCGTCGCGGACAGGACCTCTGGGGCCAACGTCCTGACTTTC.

The chain recombines TRBV6-2 or TRBV6-3 with TRBJ2-1; 11 bases are a match to TRBD2. There are 16 residues in the CDR3. CDR1 and CDR2 (germline): MNHEY, SVGEGT. Trimming cost V 6 bases and J 7 bases; bases outside gene matches: 11. For the CDR3, the DNA is TGTGCCAGCAGCCCTAACCTAGCGGGAGGAGGGAATGAGCAGTTCTTC. Residues: CASSPNLAGGGNEQFF.

This clonotype was counted only a few times. V is TRBV14 and J is TRBJ2-3; maybe TRBD1 (5 bases). Germline V CDR1 and CDR2: SGHDN, FVKESK. The V end was cut by 2 bases, the J end by 8 bases, with 14 bases between. The CDR3 runs 14 residues. Here the CDR3 reads CASSQSQGLGTQYF. The CDR3, as DNA: TGTGCCAGCAGCCAATCCCAGGGATTGGGTACGCAGTATTTT. The variable domain in full, completed from reference TRBV14 and TRBJ2-3, reads EAGVTQFPSHSVIEKGQTVTLRCDPISGHDNLYWYRRVMGKEIKFLLHFVKESKQDESGMPNNRFLAERTGGTYSTLKVQPAELEDSGVYFCASSQSQGLGTQYFGPGTRLTVL.

The chain combines TRBV12-3 or TRBV12-4 with TRBJ2-5, with D uncertain. Trimming took 4 bases from V and 3 from J, leaving 9 bases between them. The CDR3 is 13 amino acids. The DNA of the CDR3 is TGTGCCAGCAGTTATTTCGGAGAAGAGACCCAGTACTTC. It is translated as CASSYFGEETQYF.